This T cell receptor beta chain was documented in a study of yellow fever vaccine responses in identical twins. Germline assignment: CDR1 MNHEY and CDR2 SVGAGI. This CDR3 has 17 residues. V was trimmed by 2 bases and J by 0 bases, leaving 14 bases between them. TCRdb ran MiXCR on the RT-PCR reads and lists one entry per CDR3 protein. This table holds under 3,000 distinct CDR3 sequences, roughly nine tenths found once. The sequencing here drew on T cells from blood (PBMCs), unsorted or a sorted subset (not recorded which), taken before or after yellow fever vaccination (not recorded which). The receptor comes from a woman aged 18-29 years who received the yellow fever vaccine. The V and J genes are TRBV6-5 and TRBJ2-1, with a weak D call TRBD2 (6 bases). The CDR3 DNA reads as TGTGCCAGCAGTTACGTAAACATGGGGGGCTCCTACAATGAGCAGTTCTTC. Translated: CASSYVNMGGSYNEQFF.